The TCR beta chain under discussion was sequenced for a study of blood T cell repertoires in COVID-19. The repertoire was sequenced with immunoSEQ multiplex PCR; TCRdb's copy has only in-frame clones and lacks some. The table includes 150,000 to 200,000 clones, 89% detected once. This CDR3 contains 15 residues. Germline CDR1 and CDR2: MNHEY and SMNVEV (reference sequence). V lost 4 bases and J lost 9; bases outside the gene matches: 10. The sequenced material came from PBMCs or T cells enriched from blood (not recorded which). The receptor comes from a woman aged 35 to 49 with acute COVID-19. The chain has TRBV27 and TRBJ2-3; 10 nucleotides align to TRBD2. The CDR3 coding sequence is TGTGCCAGCAGTTCCGCTGGGAGCGGGAGGGAGACGCAGTATTTT. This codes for CASSSAGSGRETQYF.